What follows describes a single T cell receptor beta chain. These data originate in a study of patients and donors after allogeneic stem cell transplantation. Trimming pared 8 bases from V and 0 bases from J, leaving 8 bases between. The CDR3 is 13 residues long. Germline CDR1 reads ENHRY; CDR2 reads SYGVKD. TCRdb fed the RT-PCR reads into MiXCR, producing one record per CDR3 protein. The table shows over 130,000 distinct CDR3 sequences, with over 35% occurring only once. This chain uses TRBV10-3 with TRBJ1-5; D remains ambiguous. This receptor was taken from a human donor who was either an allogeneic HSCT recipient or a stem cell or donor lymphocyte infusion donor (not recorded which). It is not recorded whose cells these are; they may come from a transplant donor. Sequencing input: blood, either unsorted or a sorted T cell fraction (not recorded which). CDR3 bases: TGTGCCATCTCGGAAGTTAGCAATCAGCCCCAGCATTTT. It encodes CAISEVSNQPQHF.